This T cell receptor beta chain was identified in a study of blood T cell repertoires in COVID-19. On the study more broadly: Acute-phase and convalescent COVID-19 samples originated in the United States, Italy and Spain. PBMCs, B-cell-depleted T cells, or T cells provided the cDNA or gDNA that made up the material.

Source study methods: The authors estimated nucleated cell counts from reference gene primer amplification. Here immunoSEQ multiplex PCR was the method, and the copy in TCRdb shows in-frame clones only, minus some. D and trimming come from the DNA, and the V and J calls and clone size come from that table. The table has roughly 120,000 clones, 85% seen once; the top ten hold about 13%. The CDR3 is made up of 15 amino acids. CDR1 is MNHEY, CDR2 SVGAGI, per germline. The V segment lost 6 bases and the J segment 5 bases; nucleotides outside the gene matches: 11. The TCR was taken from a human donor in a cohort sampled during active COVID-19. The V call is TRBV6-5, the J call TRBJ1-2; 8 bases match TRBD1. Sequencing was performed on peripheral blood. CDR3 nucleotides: TGTGCCAGCAGCCCCCAACCGGGACAGGATTATGGCTACACCTTC. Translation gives CASSPQPGQDYGYTF.